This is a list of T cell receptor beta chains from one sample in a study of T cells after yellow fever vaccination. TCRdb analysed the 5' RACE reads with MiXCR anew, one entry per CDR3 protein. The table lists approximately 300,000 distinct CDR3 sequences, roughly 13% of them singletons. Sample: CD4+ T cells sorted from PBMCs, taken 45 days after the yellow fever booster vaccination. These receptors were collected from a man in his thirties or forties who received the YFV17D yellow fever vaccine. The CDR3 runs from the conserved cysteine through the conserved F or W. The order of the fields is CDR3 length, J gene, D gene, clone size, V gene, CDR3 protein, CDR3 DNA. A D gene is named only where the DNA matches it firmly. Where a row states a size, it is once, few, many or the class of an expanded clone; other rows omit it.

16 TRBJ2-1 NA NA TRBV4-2 CASSLSGGSSYNEQFF TGTGCCAGCAGTCTCTCCGGTGGAAGCTCCTACAATGAGCAGTTCTTC
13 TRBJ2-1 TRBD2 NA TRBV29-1 CSVDTSGGDEQFF TGCAGCGTTGATACTAGCGGGGGTGATGAGCAGTTCTTC
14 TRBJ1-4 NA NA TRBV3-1 CASSLRTTLGKLFF TGTGCCAGCAGCCTTAGGACCACTCTCGGGAAACTGTTTTTT
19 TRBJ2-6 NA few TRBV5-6 CASSSTGRRGPSGANVLTF TGTGCCAGCAGCTCTACGGGTCGGAGGGGGCCTTCTGGGGCCAACGTCCTGACTTTC
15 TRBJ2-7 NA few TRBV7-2 CASSSYYTSTGEQYF TGTGCCAGCAGCAGTTATTATACTAGCACCGGTGAGCAGTACTTC
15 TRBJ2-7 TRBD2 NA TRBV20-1 CSARLSGRVTYEQYF TGCAGTGCTCGACTTAGCGGGAGGGTCACCTACGAGCAGTACTTC
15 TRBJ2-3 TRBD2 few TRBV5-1 CASRRLAGDQDTQYF TGCGCCAGCCGCCGATTAGCGGGAGATCAAGATACGCAGTATTTT
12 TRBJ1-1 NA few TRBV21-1 CASKGGLGEAFF TGTGCCAGCAAGGGGGGGTTGGGTGAAGCTTTCTTT
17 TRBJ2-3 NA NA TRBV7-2 CASSLSDAHSSTDTQYF TGTGCCAGCAGCTTAAGCGACGCGCACTCTAGCACAGATACGCAGTATTTT
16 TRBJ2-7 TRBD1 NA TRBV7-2 CASSLPRDRGPLEQYF TGTGCCAGCAGCTTACCACGGGACAGGGGGCCTCTCGAGCAGTACTTC
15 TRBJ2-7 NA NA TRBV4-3 CASSQDGAARNEQYF TGCGCCAGCAGCCAAGATGGTGCGGCCCGGAACGAGCAGTACTTC
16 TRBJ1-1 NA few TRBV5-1 CASSLGSGGIRTEAFF TGCGCCAGCAGCTTGGGTTCTGGGGGCATAAGAACTGAAGCTTTCTTT
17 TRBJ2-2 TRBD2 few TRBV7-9 CASSSAGLAGDTGELFF TGTGCCAGCAGCTCCGCGGGACTAGCGGGAGACACCGGGGAGCTGTTTTTT
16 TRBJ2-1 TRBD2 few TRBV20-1 CSARAQNSGFYNEQFF TGCAGTGCTAGAGCCCAAAATAGCGGGTTTTACAATGAGCAGTTCTTC
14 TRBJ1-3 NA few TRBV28 CASSLDPVGNTIYF TGTGCCAGCAGTCTGGATCCAGTGGGAAACACCATATATTTT
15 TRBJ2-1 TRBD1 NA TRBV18 CASSPGTGAHNEQFF TGTGCCAGCTCACCAGGGACAGGGGCCCACAATGAGCAGTTCTTC
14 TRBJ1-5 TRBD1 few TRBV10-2 CASSEPGQYQPQHF TGCGCCAGCAGTGAGCCGGGACAGTATCAGCCCCAGCATTTT
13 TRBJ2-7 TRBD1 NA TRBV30 CAWMNRGTYEQYF TGTGCCTGGATGAACAGGGGAACCTACGAGCAGTACTTC
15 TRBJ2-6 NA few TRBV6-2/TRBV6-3 CASSSSGVGANVLTF TGTGCCAGCAGTTCTTCAGGGGTGGGGGCCAACGTCCTGACTTTC
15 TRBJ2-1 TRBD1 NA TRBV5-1 CASSEQGSRGNEQFF TGCGCCAGCAGCGAACAGGGGTCCCGAGGCAATGAGCAGTTCTTC
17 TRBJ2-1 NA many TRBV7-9 CASRSGYYISLYNEQFF TGTGCCAGCAGGTCGGGCTACTACATATCACTTTACAATGAGCAGTTCTTC
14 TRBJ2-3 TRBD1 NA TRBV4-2 CASSRRQGSDTQYF TGTGCCAGCAGCCGCAGACAGGGGTCAGATACGCAGTATTTT
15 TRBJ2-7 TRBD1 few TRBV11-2 CASSLSTGVLFEQYF TGTGCCAGCAGCTTGTCGACAGGGGTCCTTTTCGAGCAGTACTTC
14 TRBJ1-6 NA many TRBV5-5 CASSLDSYNSPLHF TGTGCCAGCAGCCTTGACAGCTATAATTCACCCCTCCACTTT
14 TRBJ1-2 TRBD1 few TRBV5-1 CASRASGGSYGYTF TGCGCCAGCAGGGCCTCAGGGGGCAGCTATGGCTACACCTTC